Listed here is a single TCR beta chain. Its target is not known. Clones were sequenced by immunoSEQ multiplex PCR, and TCRdb holds only the in-frame ones, with some missing. There are about 80,000 clones in the sample; roughly 86% occur only once, and approximately 25% lies in the top ten. The data were taken from a study of OX40 agonist ivuxolimab in advanced cancers. Study-level points and caveats: Normalized expansion of T-cell clones was also low for some nonresponders. In CD8+ T cells, expanded clones were on average more numerous than in CD4+. The CD4+ and CD8+ T cells in the blood had expanded clonally by week 6 at 0.1 to 3.0 mg/kg.

Trimming stripped 2 bases from V and 0 bases from J, with 8 bases between. Per germline, CDR1 SGHDT and CDR2 YYEEEE. The CDR3 is 14 amino acids. J is TRBJ1-1 and V is TRBV5-6; D unresolved. This specimen consisted of CD4+ or CD8+ T cells sorted from blood, obtained in a trial of the OX40 agonist ivuxolimab. The receptor was isolated from an adult with an advanced solid tumor such as melanoma, head and neck, liver or kidney cancer. For the CDR3, the DNA is TGTGCCAGCAGCTTCGGGCACATGAACACTGAAGCTTTCTTT. This codes for CASSFGHMNTEAFF.